This record concerns one TCR beta chain sequence. This clonotype was observed many times. It lacks a known antigen. Within one base of it there is no much larger clone, and no base qualities were kept. The data were obtained in a study of T cells in Graves' hyperthyroidism and ophthalmopathy (dated by TCRdb to the late 2010s). The study in broad terms: TCR V-J signatures able to tell the groups apart were searched for in a discovery cohort of 100 patients, of whom fewer than 45 had Graves' ophthalmopathy and roughly 58 had stable Graves' hyperthyroidism. According to the paper, TCR Vbeta CDR3 sequencing was carried out on 135 peripheral blood samples, which came from 40 to 45 ophthalmopathy, 80 or so hyperthyroidism and approximately 17 progressor patients. In addition, the study compared T-cell repertoires in thyroid tissue and in blood from 6 or 7 Graves' hyperthyroidism patients. After sampling, hyperthyroidism patients received methimazole starting at 30 mg daily, and ophthalmopathy patients received high-dose intravenous methylprednisolone. The 100 discovery patients were randomly split 7:3 into training and test sets. Prospective prediction of ophthalmopathy was tested in an independent validation cohort of fewer than 20 hyperthyroidism patients and 15 to 17 patients who later progressed to ophthalmopathy. General findings and caveats noted by the study authors: Sample size was not statistically predetermined, and blinding of investigators to group allocation was not performed. Most expanded thyroid clonotypes (frequency above 0.001) were also detected in blood, a finding suggesting that blood repertoires may reflect thyroid immune responses. In validation, the model predicted progression to ophthalmopathy a median of 6.5 months before onset, with over 60% sensitivity and nearly 75% specificity. A model built on a 13 V-J signature distinguished ophthalmopathy from stable hyperthyroidism, reaching roughly 88% sensitivity and around 82% specificity in cross-validation and 80%/75% in testing.

TCR beta CDR3 regions were amplified from RNA transcripts. The first round of RT-PCR for the TCR CDR3 was performed with the HTBI primer set and the Qiagen OneStep RT-PCR kit. The libraries were constructed in a second round of multiplex PCR and then size-selected and purified. Libraries were sequenced paired-end with 100 bp reads on an Illumina HiSeq2000. Processing in the source paper ran as follows. SOAPnuke was used to process the raw data, removing reads that contained adapters or uncalled bases, had a mean Phred below 15, or lacked an exact match to the constant primer or identifier. High-quality paired reads were merged using COPE v1.2.5, and each unique nucleotide sequence was defined as a clonotype. MiTCR v1.1 was used to align the clonotypes against IMGT TRBV, TRBD and TRBJ reference segments. The analysis included only V-J combinations with a frequency above 0.0001, which together covered about 99% of the repertoires. The TCS score was defined as the ratio of F50 (clonal expansion) to E x V (chaos), calculated using BLOSUM62-based TCRdist between CDR3 peptides within each V-J. Welch's t-statistics and random forest reduced roughly 530 V-J features to some 14, which were used in a naive Bayes classifier (R e1071). Thyroid-blood repertoire similarity was quantified with the Morisita-Horn index. TCRdb redid the processing of the public reads, applying fastp at Q25 and MiXCR, and retained in-frame beta chains. When rows share a CDR3 protein, they turn into one entry using the most common DNA and genes. TCRdb assigned the V and J calls; the authors' analysis was not used. The table for this sample lists 450,000 to 700,000 distinct CDR3 sequences; roughly 50% of them were counted only once. The top ten clones comprise around 17% of the sample.

Inclusive of the bounding cysteine and phenylalanine, the CDR3 is 16 residues long. Kept here is only the CDR3 DNA, which spans 48 bases and is read in frame from base 1. V is reduced by 2 bases and J by 3 bases, leaving a spacing of 12 bases between them. The germline V gene encodes CDR1 SGDLS and CDR2 YYNGEE. Exclusion was applied to patients with uncontrolled infections, other autoimmune diseases, pregnancy or lactation. Diagnoses were established on the basis of clinical symptoms, serum thyroxine and TRAb, thyroid ultrasound, and orbital computed tomography. Total RNA was extracted using Trizol reagent, and RNA quality was assessed on an Agilent 2100 Bioanalyzer.

Sequencing used peripheral blood or thyroid tissue (not recorded which). This sequence originates from an adult woman with Graves' disease, either hyperthyroidism or ophthalmopathy (not recorded which). The sequence joins TRBV9 to TRBJ2-6; a confident D gene designation cannot be given. The nucleotide sequence is given as TGTGCCAGCAGCGTTCGCTGGGGTGATGGGGCCAACGTCCTGACTTTC. Its protein reads: CASSVRWGDGANVLTF.